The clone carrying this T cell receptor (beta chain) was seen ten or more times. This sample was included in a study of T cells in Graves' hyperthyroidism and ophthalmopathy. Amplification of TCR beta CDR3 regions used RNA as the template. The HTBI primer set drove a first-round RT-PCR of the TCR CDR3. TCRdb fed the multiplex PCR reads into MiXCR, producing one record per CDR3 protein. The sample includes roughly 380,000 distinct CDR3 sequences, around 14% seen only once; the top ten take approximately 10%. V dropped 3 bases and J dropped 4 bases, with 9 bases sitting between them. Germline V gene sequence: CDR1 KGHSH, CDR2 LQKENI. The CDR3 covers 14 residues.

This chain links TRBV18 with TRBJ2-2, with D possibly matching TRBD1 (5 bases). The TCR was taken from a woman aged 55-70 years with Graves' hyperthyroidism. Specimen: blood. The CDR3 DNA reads TGTGCCAGCTCACCGGTTCAGGGCACCGGGGAGCTGTTTTTT. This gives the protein CASSPVQGTGELFF.